The 14 T cell receptor beta chains below were found in one sample sequenced in a study of PD-1 blockade in classical Hodgkin lymphoma. Only in-frame clones appear in the TCRdb table, and some are missing; sequencing was by immunoSEQ multiplex PCR. The sample has some 15,000 clones; 65% to 85% are singletons. With no exception, relapse followed autologous stem cell transplantation in all patients, and brentuximab vedotin exposure varied. The sample here was peripheral blood mononuclear cells (PBMCs), taken before the second cycle of nivolumab. These receptors originate from a human donor with classical Hodgkin lymphoma.

The chain links TRBV19 to TRBJ2-1; weak D call: TRBD2 (6 bases). Germline V lookup: CDR1 LNHDA, CDR2 SQIVND (reference sequence). This CDR3 has 16 residues. V was pared by 4 bases and J by 0 bases, with 13 bases between. The CDR3: CASSTSGVSSYNEQFF. In DNA, the CDR3 is TGTGCCAGTAGTACTTCGGGGGTAAGCTCCTACAATGAGCAGTTCTTC.

The V and J genes are TRBV15 and TRBJ1-5; weak D call: TRBD1 (6 bases). Germline CDR1 reads LNHNV; CDR2 reads YYDKDF (reference sequence). V lost 5 bases, J lost 2 bases, and 13 bases lay in between. This CDR3 contains 15 residues. The chain's CDR3 is CATSRGGSGNQPQHF. The DNA for the CDR3 is TGTGCCACCAGCCGAGGGGGGAGCGGCAATCAGCCCCAGCATTTT. Full variable domain (remainder filled in from reference TRBV15 and TRBJ1-5): DAMVIQNPRYQVTQFGKPVTLSCSQTLNHNVMYWYQQKSSQAPKLLFHYYDKDFNNEADTPDNFQSRRPNTSFCFLDIRSPGLGDTAMYLCATSRGGSGNQPQHFGDGTRLSIL.

This sequence joins TRBV15 and TRBJ2-3, with 7 bases that match TRBD2. CDR1 and CDR2 (germline): LNHNV, YYDKDF (reference sequence). CDR3 length equals 15 residues. V was clipped by 6 bases and J by 4 bases; unmatched bases: 10. The CDR3 bases are TGTGCCACCAGGAGTGCGGGAGAGTTGTCAGATACGCAGTATTTT. Amino acid sequence: CATRSAGELSDTQYF.

V usage is TRBV28 and J usage is TRBJ2-2; 7 bases fit TRBD1. V was clipped by 3 bases and J by 1 base; unmatched bases: 5. CDR1 MDHEN and CDR2 SYDVKM come from the germline V gene. The CDR3 has 16 residues. The CDR3 region is CASSFRDRQNTGELFF. In DNA form, the CDR3 reads TGTGCCAGCAGTTTTCGGGACAGACAGAACACCGGGGAGCTGTTTTTT.

The chain is built from TRBV21-1 and TRBJ1-1. TRBV21-1 is described as a pseudogene. The CDR3 length is 16 residues. CDR3 sequence reads: CASSKYKKGEDTEAFF. CDR3 bases: TGTGCCAGCAGCAAATACAAGAAGGGAGAGGACACTGAAGCTTTCTTT.

This chain links TRBV5-5 with TRBJ2-6; D is unresolved. Germline assignment: CDR1 SGHKS and CDR2 YYEKEE (reference sequence). The CDR3 runs to 15 residues. V dropped 4 bases and J dropped 2 bases, with 10 bases sitting between them. CDR3 coding DNA: TGTGCCAGCAGCCAGGACCCCCCTGGGGCCAACGTCCTGACTTTC. Encoded protein: CASSQDPPGANVLTF.

The genes are TRBV9 and TRBJ2-2; 11 bases align to TRBD2. Losses at the gene ends were 3 bases for V and 0 bases for J; bases not matched to a gene: 4. CDR1 and CDR2 (germline): SGDLS, YYNGEE. This CDR3 spans 17 amino acids. The CDR3 loop reads CASSAPGLAANTGELFF. DNA of the CDR3: TGTGCCAGCAGCGCACCGGGACTAGCGGCGAACACCGGGGAGCTGTTTTTT.

J is TRBJ2-3 and V is TRBV19; TRBD2 matches at 16 bases. This CDR3 is 18 amino acids long. Unmatched junction bases numbered 6, after V lost 4 bases and J lost 2 bases. Per the germline V gene, CDR1 is LNHDA and CDR2 is SQIVND (reference sequence). In DNA form, the CDR3 reads TGTGCCAGTAGTAAGGGACTAGCGGGAGGGTCCACCACAGATACGCAGTATTTT. The encoded protein is CASSKGLAGGSTTDTQYF.

The chain links TRBV27 to TRBJ2-2; 11 positions match TRBD2. Germline CDR1 is MNHEY and CDR2 is SMNVEV (reference sequence). This CDR3 contains 21 residues. J lost 5 bases, V lost 1 base, and 18 bases had no gene match. The CDR3 spells CASSLYPPSMTSGIGTGELFF. CDR3 nucleotides: TGTGCCAGCAGTTTATACCCACCTTCTATGACTAGCGGGATAGGGACCGGGGAGCTGTTTTTT.

This chain joins TRBV6-6 and TRBJ2-5; D is uncertain. This CDR3 is 10 amino acids long. Germline-derived CDR1 and CDR2 are MNHNY and SVGAGI (reference sequence). V shed 2 bases and J shed 5 bases, with 0 bases lying between them. In nucleotides, the CDR3 is TGTGCCAGCAGTTACGAGACCCAGTACTTC. The encoded protein is CASSYETQYF.

The rearrangement joins TRBV7-8 to TRBJ1-2, with D maybe TRBD1 (6 bases). V lost 7 bases, J lost 4 bases, and 13 bases lay in between. CDR1 is SGHVS, CDR2 FQNEAQ, per germline. CDR3 length: 13 residues. The CDR3 DNA sequence: TGTGCCAGCACTAGGGGGGTCGGCTATGGCTACACCTTC. This codes for CASTRGVGYGYTF.

The chain is built from TRBV7-9 and TRBJ2-7; tentatively, D is TRBD1 or TRBD2 (6 bases each). The germline V gene encodes CDR1 SEHNR and CDR2 FQNEAQ (reference sequence). This CDR3 region has 15 residues. V was clipped by 1 base and J by 5 bases, with 15 bases between them. CDR3 residues: CASSLVGGRGDEQYF. CDR3 coding DNA: TGTGCCAGCAGCTTAGTGGGGGGCCGAGGGGACGAGCAGTACTTC.

In this sample, this clone is medium-sized. V and J are TRBV28 and TRBJ1-5; 7 nucleotides match TRBD1. In germline, CDR1 is MDHEN, CDR2 SYDVKM. The V gene end was trimmed by 6 bases and the J gene end by 4 bases; junction bases not matched to a gene: 12. The CDR3 contains 16 residues. CDR3 sequence reads: CASSIDRVGRNQPQHF. The CDR3 DNA follows: TGTGCCAGCAGCATCGACAGGGTAGGAAGGAATCAGCCCCAGCATTTT.

The chain recombines TRBV9 with TRBJ2-1, with TRBD2 identical over 11 bases. The CDR3 runs to 15 residues. The V gene's germline CDR1 is SGDLS and CDR2 YYNGEE. V dropped 3 bases and J dropped 5; count of bases not matched to a gene: 4. CDR3 residues: CASSGSGRGHNEQFF. CDR3 sequence (DNA): TGTGCCAGCAGCGGTAGCGGGAGGGGCCACAATGAGCAGTTCTTC.